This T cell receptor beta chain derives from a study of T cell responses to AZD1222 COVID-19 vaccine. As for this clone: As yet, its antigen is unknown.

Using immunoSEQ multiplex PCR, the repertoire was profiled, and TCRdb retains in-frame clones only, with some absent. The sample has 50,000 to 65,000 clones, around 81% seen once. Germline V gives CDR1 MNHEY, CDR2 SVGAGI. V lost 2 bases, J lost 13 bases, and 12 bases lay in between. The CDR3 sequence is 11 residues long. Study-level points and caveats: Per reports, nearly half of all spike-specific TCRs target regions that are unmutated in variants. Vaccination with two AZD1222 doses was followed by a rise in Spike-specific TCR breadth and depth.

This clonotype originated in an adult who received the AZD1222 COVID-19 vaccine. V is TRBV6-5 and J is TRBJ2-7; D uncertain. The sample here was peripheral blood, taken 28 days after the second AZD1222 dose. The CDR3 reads CASSYQAFPYF. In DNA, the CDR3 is TGTGCCAGCAGTTACCAGGCTTTTCCATACTTC.